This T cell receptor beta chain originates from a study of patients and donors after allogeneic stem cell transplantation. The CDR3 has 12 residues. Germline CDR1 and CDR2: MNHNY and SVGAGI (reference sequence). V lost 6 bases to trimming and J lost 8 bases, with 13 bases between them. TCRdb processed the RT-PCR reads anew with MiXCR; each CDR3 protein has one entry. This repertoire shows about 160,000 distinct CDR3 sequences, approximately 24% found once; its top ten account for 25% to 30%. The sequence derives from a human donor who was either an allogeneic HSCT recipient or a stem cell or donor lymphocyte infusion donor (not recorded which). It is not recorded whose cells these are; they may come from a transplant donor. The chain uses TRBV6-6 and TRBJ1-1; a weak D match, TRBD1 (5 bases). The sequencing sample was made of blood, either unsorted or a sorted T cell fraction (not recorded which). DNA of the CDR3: TGTGCCAGCAGGGGGCCATGGACAGAAGCTTTCTTT. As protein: CASRGPWTEAFF.